The T cell receptor beta chain described here comes from a study of T cell responses to AZD1222 COVID-19 vaccine. Of note for this clone: Its antigen remains unidentified.

The repertoire was sequenced with immunoSEQ multiplex PCR; TCRdb's copy has only in-frame clones and lacks some. This sample has some 120,000 clones, with more than 75% found just once. Study-level points and caveats: An increase in Spike-specific TCR breadth and depth was observed after two AZD1222 doses.

This sequence originates from an adult in good health. The sample was peripheral blood, taken on day 0 of AZD1222 vaccination.

As DNA, the CDR3 is TGTGCCAGCAGGGGGAAGGGACAGGGAGGACAAGAGACCCAGTACTTC. Translating gives CASRGKGQGGQETQYF. The chain is built from TRBV2 and TRBJ2-5; TRBD1 agrees at 9 bases. This CDR3 has 16 residues. CDR1 and CDR2 (germline): SNHLY, FYNNEI. After removal of 6 bases from V and 2 bases from J, the junction contained 10 bases not matched to a gene.